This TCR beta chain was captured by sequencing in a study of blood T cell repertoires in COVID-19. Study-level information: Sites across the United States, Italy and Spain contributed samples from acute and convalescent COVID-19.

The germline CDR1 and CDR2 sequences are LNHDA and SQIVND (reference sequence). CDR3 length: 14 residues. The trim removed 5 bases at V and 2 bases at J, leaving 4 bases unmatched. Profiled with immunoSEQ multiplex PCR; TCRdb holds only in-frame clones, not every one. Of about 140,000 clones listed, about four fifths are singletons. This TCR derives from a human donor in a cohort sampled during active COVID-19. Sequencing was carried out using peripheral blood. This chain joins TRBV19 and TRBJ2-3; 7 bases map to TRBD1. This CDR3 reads CASSGDRVTDTQYF. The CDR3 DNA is TGTGCCAGTAGTGGTGACAGGGTCACAGATACGCAGTATTTT.